This is a list of T cell receptor beta chains from one sample in a study of CD8+ T cells in alopecia areata. TCRdb keeps only in-frame clones here, not all; method: immunoSEQ multiplex PCR. The sample consists of 90,000 to 120,000 clones, 84% of them appearing once. The sample in question was CD8+ T cells sorted from blood, obtained at week 24, from a patient treated with tofacitinib. The source of these receptors is a human donor with alopecia areata. The CDR3 runs from the conserved cysteine through the conserved F or W. Fields, in order: J gene, V gene, D gene, CDR3 length, clone size, CDR3 DNA, CDR3 protein. D genes are given only for firm matches. Clone size is not always given. Where it is, it says once, few, many or a class for expanded clones.

TRBJ2-7	TRBV10-3	-	14	-	TGTGCCATCAGGCTCAGACAAGCGTCCTACGAGCAGTACTTC	CAIRLRQASYEQYF
TRBJ2-7	TRBV29-1	TRBD1	15	-	TGCAGCGTTGAGTTAGGGGGACAGGCCGTATACGAGCAGTACTTC	CSVELGGQAVYEQYF
TRBJ2-7	TRBV10-3	-	15	-	TGTGCCATCAGTGAGTCCGGGGGAGGTACCTACGAGCAGTACTTC	CAISESGGGTYEQYF
TRBJ1-2	TRBV30	-	13	-	TGTGCCTGGAGCGGAGGGGCCCACTATGGCTACACCTTC	CAWSGGAHYGYTF
TRBJ2-5	TRBV7-2	-	17	-	TGTGCCAGCAGCTTAAGGTATCGGGGACGAAACGGAGAGACCCAGTACTTC	CASSLRYRGRNGETQYF
TRBJ2-1	TRBV4-1	TRBD2	16	-	TGCGCCAGCAGCCAAATTAGCGGGGGGGTGTACAATGAGCAGTTCTTC	CASSQISGGVYNEQFF
TRBJ1-1	TRBV15	-	14	-	TGTGCCACCAGCACAGAACGGGATTACACTGAAGCTTTCTTT	CATSTERDYTEAFF
TRBJ2-2	TRBV11-2	-	16	-	TGTGCCAGCAGCTTAGACCCGGGACGAGACACCGGGGAGCTGTTTTTT	CASSLDPGRDTGELFF
TRBJ2-1	TRBV9	TRBD1	13	once	TGTGCCAGCAGCGTAGGACAGGGGGATGAGCAGTTCTTC	CASSVGQGDEQFF
TRBJ1-1	TRBV6-6	-	13	-	TGTGCCAGCAGTCGAGGTATACACACTGAAGCTTTCTTT	CASSRGIHTEAFF
TRBJ2-5	TRBV7-9	TRBD2	18	once	TGTGCCAGCAGCCGATATCCGACTAGCGGGACGTACCAAGAGACCCAGTACTTC	CASSRYPTSGTYQETQYF
TRBJ2-1	TRBV7-9	TRBD1	15	-	TGTGCCAGCAGCCTACCGGACAGGCTCATGGATGAGCAGTTCTTC	CASSLPDRLMDEQFF
TRBJ1-5	TRBV4-3	-	14	-	TGCGCCAGCAGCCAAGATTCATCATATCAGCCCCAGCATTTT	CASSQDSSYQPQHF
TRBJ2-1	TRBV4-3	TRBD2	18	-	TGCGCCAGCAGCCAAGATGGAAGCGGGGGGGCAAACTACAATGAGCAGTTCTTC	CASSQDGSGGANYNEQFF
TRBJ2-2	TRBV7-8	-	14	-	TGTGCCACCCAGAAGGGCCCGAACACCGGGGAGCTGTTTTTT	CATQKGPNTGELFF
TRBJ1-6	TRBV4-1	-	14	-	TGCGCCAGCAGCCAAGGAGGGGTTAGTTCACCCCTCCACTTT	CASSQGGVSSPLHF